This T cell receptor (beta chain) was identified during a study of patients and donors after allogeneic stem cell transplantation. TCRdb re-called the RT-PCR reads with MiXCR, one entry per CDR3 protein. Among roughly 880,000 distinct CDR3 sequences listed, over 15% were seen once. V gave up 0 bases and J gave up 6 bases, with 12 bases separating them. This CDR3 is built from 15 residues. Germline loops: CDR1 SEHNR, CDR2 FQNEAQ (reference sequence). The clonotype was recovered from a human donor who was either an allogeneic HSCT recipient or a stem cell or donor lymphocyte infusion donor (not recorded which). It is not recorded whose cells these are; they may come from a transplant donor. Sequenced sample: blood, either unsorted or a sorted T cell fraction (not recorded which). The chain links TRBV7-9 to TRBJ2-1; D perhaps matches TRBD2 (6 bases). The CDR3 bases are TGTGCCAGCAGCTTAGCGGCTAGCGCTAGCAATGAGCAGTTCTTC. Encoded protein: CASSLAASASNEQFF. Together with reference TRBV7-9 and TRBJ2-1, the CDR3 gives the full variable domain: DTGVSQNPRHKITKRGQNVTFRCDPISEHNRLYWYRQTLGQGPEFLTYFQNEAQLEKSRLLSDRFSAERPKGSFSTLEIQRTEQGDSAMYLCASSLAASASNEQFFGPGTRLTVL.